This TCR beta chain comes out of a study of PD-1 blockade in classical Hodgkin lymphoma. Study findings and constraints: There was a significant rise in CD4+ TCR diversity by C4D1, with no such rise for CD8+. Patients with a complete response exhibited baseline diversity comparable to newly diagnosed patients. Individuals who commenced nivolumab within less than 1 year of ASCT were excluded. It was reported that newly diagnosed patients had less baseline TCR diversity than healthy donors.

V was clipped by 6 bases and J by 4 bases; unmatched bases: 8. The CDR3 is 15 amino acids. In germline, CDR1 is SGHTA, CDR2 FQGNSA. Assay used: immunoSEQ multiplex PCR; TCRdb lists only in-frame clones, some missing. The table records around 41,000 clones, 70% to 80% of them present only once. Remarks on this clone: Antigen: not known.

Relapse after autologous stem cell transplantation occurred in every patient, and brentuximab vedotin exposure varied. This chain uses TRBV7-2 with TRBJ2-1; 8 positions agree with TRBD1. The specimen was peripheral blood mononuclear cells (PBMCs), collected at baseline. The clonotype was recovered from a human donor with classical Hodgkin lymphoma. The CDR3 region is CASSTGTGLYNEQFF. The CDR3, as DNA: TGTGCCAGCAGTACCGGGACAGGCCTATACAATGAGCAGTTCTTC. Using reference TRBV7-2 and TRBJ2-1 for the parts outside the CDR3, the full variable domain is GAGVSQSPSNKVTEKGKDVELRCDPISGHTALYWYRQSLGQGLEFLIYFQGNSAPDKSGLPSDRFSAERTGGSVSTLTIQRTQQEDSAVYLCASSTGTGLYNEQFFGPGTRLTVL.